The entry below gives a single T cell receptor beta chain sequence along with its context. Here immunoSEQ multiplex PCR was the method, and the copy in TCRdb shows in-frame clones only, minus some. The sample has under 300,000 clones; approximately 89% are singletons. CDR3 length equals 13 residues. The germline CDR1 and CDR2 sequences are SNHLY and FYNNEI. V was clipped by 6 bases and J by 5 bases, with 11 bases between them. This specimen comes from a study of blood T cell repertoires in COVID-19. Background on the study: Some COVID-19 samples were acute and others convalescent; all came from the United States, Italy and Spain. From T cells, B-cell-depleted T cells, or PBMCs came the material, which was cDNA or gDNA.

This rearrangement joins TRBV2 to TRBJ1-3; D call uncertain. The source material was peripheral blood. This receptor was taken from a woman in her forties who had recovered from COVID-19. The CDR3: CASSQAGRNTIYF. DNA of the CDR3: TGTGCCAGCAGCCAAGCGGGGAGAAACACCATATATTTT. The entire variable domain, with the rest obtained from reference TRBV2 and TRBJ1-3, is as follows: EPEVTQTPSHQVTQMGQEVILRCVPISNHLYFYWYRQILGQKVEFLVSFYNNEISEKSEIFDDQFSVERPDGSNFTLKIRSTKLEDSAMYFCASSQAGRNTIYFGEGSWLTVV.